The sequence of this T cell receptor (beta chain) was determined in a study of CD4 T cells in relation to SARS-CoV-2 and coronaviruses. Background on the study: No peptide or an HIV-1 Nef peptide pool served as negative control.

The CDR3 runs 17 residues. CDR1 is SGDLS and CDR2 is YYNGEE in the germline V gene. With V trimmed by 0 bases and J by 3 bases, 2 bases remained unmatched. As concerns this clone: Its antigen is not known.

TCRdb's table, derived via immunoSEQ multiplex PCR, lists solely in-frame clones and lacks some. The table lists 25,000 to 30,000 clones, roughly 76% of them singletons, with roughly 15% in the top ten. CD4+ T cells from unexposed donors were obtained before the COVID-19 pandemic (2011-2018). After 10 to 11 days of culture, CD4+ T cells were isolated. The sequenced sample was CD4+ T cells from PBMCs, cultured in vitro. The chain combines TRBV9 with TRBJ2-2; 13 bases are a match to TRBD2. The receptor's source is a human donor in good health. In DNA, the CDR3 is TGTGCCAGCAGCGTAGGACTAGCGGGAGGTGACACCGGGGAGCTGTTTTTT. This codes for CASSVGLAGGDTGELFF.